This T cell receptor (beta chain) was captured in a study of PD-1 blockade in classical Hodgkin lymphoma. In this sample, this clone turned up a few times. Its antigen remains unidentified. The sample carries other DNA sequences with the same CDR3. After autologous stem cell transplantation all patients relapsed, and prior brentuximab vedotin exposure differed between cohorts. Complete response, partial response or progressive disease constituted the best responses recorded. Trimming removed 0 bases from V and 4 bases from J; junction bases left unmatched: 0. The germline V gene encodes CDR1 ENHRY and CDR2 SYGVKD. CDR3 length: 14 residues. Findings of the study overall: Exclusion removed patients who began nivolumab under 1 year after ASCT.

The method was immunoSEQ multiplex PCR; TCRdb's version includes in-frame clones alone and lacks a portion of them. The profile shows over 50,000 clones, roughly 73% of them singletons. The clonotype was recovered from a human donor with classical Hodgkin lymphoma. This rearrangement joins TRBV10-3 to TRBJ1-2; TRBD1 matches at 9 bases. Sample: peripheral blood mononuclear cells (PBMCs), taken before the second cycle of nivolumab. Here the CDR3 DNA reads TGTGCCATCAGTGAGTCGGACAGGGGCTATGGCTACACCTTC. Encoded protein: CAISESDRGYGYTF.